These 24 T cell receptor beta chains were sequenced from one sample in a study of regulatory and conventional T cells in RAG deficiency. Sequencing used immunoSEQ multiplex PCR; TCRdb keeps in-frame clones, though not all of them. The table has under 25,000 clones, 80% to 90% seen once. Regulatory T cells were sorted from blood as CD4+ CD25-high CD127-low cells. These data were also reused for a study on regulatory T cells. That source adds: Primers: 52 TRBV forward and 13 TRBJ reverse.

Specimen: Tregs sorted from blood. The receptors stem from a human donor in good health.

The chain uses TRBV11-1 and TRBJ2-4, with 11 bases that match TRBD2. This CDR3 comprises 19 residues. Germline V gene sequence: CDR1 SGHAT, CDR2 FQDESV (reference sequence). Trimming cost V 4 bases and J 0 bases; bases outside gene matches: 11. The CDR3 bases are TGTGCCAGCAGCTCCCAGACTAGCGGGACCTCCGGAGCCAAAAACATTCAGTACTTC. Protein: CASSSQTSGTSGAKNIQYF. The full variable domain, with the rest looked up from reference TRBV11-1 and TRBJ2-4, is EAEVAQSPRYKITEKSQAVAFWCDPISGHATLYWYRQILGQGPELLVQFQDESVVDDSQLPKDRFSAERLKGVDSTLKIQPAELGDSAMYLCASSSQTSGTSGAKNIQYFGAGTRLSVL.

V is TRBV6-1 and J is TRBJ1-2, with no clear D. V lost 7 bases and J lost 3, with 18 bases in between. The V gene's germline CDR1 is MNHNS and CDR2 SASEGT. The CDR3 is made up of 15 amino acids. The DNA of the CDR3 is TGTGCCAGCAAGACTACGGAACCTATGGACTATGGCTACACCTTC. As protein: CASKTTEPMDYGYTF.

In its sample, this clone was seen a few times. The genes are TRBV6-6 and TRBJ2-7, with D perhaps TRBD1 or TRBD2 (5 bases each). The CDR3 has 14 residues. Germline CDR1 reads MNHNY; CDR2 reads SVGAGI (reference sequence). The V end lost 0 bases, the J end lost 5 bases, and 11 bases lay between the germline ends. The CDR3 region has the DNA TGTGCCAGCAGTTACTCGGGACGGTCAGACGAGCAGTACTTC. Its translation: CASSYSGRSDEQYF.

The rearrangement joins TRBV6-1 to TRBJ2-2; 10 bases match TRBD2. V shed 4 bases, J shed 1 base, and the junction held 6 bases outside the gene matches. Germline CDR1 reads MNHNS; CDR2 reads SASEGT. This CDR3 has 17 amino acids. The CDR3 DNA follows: TGTGCCAGCAGTGTAAGGAGGACTAGCGGGAACACCGGGGAGCTGTTTTTT. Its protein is CASSVRRTSGNTGELFF.

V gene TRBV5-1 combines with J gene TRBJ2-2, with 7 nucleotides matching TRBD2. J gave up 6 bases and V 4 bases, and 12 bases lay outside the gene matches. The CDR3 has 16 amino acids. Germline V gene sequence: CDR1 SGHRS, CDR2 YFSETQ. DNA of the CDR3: TGCGCCAGCAGCCCCGGCGGGAGCGGGTGGGCCGGGGAGCTGTTTTTT. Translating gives CASSPGGSGWAGELFF.

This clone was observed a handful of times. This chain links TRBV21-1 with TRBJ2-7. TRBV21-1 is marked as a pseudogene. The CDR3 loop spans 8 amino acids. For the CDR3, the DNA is TGTGCCAGTTACGAGCAGTACTTC. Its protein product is CASYEQYF.

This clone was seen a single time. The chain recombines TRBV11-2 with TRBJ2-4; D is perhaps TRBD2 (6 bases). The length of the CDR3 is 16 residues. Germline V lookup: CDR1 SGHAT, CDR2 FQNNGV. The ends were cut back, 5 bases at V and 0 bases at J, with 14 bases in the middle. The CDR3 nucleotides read TGTGCCAGCAGCCCTGGGACTCCCGGAGCCAAAAACATTCAGTACTTC. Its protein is CASSPGTPGAKNIQYF.

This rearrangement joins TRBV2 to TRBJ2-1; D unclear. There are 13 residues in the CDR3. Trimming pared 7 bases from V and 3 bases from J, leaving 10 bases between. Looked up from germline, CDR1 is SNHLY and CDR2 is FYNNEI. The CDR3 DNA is TGTGCCAGCACCGAGGTGGTCTACAATGAGCAGTTCTTC. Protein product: CASTEVVYNEQFF.

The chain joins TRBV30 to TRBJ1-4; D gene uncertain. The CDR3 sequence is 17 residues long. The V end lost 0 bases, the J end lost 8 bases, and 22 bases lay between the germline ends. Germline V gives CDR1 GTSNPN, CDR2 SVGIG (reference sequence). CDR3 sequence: CAWSVDRVSLVREKLFF. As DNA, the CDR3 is TGTGCCTGGAGTGTGGATCGAGTCTCTCTGGTGCGGGAAAAACTGTTTTTT.

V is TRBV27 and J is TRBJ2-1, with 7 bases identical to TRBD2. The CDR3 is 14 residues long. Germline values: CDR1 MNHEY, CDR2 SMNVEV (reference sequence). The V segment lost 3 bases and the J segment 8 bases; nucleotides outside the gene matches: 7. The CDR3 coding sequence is TGTGCCAGCAGTTTTAGCGGGTGGGGGGATGAGCAGTTCTTC. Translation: CASSFSGWGDEQFF.

CDR3 protein: CASSVTEDTEAFF. As DNA, the CDR3 is TGTGCCAGCAGCGTAACGGAGGACACTGAAGCTTTCTTT. The V and J genes are TRBV9 and TRBJ1-1; D gene unclear. V was cut by 1 base and J by 3 bases, with 7 bases left in between. The CDR3 has 13 amino acids. Germline V CDR1 and CDR2: SGDLS, YYNGEE. The variable domain in full, completed from reference TRBV9 and TRBJ1-1, reads DSGVTQTPKHLITATGQRVTLRCSPRSGDLSVYWYQQSLDQGLQFLIQYYNGEERAKGNILERFSAQQFPDLHSELNLSSLELGDSALYFCASSVTEDTEAFFGQGTRLTVV.

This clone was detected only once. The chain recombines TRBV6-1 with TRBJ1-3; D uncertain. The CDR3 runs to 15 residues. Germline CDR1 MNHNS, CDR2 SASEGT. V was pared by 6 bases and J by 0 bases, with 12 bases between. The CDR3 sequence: CASRRSRDSGNTIYF. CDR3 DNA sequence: TGTGCCAGCAGACGCAGCCGGGACTCTGGAAACACCATATATTTT.

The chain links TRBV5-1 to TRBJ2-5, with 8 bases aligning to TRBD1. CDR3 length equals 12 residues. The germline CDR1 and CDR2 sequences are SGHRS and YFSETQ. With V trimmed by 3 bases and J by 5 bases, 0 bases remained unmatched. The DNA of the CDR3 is TGCGCCAGCAGCTGGGACAGGGAGACCCAGTACTTC. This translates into CASSWDRETQYF.

In DNA form, the CDR3 reads TGTGCCAGCAGCGTAGGGCAGACTGGAAACACCATATATTTT. Residues: CASSVGQTGNTIYF. J is TRBJ1-3 and V is TRBV9, with D hard to call. The CDR3 extends over 14 amino acids. Trimming removed 0 bases from V and 2 bases from J, with 6 bases in between. CDR1 and CDR2 from the germline V gene are SGDLS and YYNGEE.

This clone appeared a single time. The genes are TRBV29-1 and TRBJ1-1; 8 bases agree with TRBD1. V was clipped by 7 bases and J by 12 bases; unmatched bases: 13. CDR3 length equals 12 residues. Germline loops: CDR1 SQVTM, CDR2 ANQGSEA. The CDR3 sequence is CSGSSGGVPPFF. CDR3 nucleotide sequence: TGCAGCGGATCCTCAGGGGGCGTACCCCCTTTCTTT.

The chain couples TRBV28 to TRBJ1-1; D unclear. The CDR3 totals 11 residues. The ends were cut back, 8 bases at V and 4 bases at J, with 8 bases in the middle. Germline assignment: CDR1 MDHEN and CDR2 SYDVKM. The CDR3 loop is CASGWTTEAFF. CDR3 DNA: TGTGCCAGCGGGTGGACCACTGAAGCTTTCTTT.

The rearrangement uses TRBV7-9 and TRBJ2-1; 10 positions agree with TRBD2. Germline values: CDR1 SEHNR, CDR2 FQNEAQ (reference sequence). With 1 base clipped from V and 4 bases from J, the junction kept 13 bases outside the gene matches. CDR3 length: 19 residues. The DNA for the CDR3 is TGTGCCAGCAGCTTAGAGTGGTTATCTAGCGGGGGCCCTTACAATGAGCAGTTCTTC. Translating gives CASSLEWLSSGGPYNEQFF. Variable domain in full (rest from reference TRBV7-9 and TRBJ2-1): DTGVSQNPRHKITKRGQNVTFRCDPISEHNRLYWYRQTLGQGPEFLTYFQNEAQLEKSRLLSDRFSAERPKGSFSTLEIQRTEQGDSAMYLCASSLEWLSSGGPYNEQFFGPGTRLTVL.

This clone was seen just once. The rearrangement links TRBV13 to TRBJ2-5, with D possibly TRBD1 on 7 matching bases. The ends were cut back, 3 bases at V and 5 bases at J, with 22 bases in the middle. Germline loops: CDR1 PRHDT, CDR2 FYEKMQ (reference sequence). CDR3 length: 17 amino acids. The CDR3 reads CASSFQWAEGAGETQYF. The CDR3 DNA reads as TGTGCCAGCAGCTTTCAGTGGGCTGAGGGGGCGGGGGAGACCCAGTACTTC. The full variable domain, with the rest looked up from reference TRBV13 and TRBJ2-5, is AAGVIQSPRHLIKEKRETATLKCYPIPRHDTVYWYQQGPGQDPQFLISFYEKMQSDKGSIPDRFSAQQFSDYHSELNMSSLELGDSALYFCASSFQWAEGAGETQYFGPGTRLLVL.

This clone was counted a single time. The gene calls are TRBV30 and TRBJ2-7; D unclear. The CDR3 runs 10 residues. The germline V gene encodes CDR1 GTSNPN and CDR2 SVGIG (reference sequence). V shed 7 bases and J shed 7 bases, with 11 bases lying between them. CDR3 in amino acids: CASFRWEQYF. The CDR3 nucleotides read TGTGCCTCATTTCGCTGGGAGCAGTACTTC.

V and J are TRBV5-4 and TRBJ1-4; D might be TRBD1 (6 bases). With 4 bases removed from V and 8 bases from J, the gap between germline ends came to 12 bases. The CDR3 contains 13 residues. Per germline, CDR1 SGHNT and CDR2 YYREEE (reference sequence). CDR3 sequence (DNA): TGTGCCAGCAGCCGTGGACAGAACGAAAAACTGTTTTTT. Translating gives CASSRGQNEKLFF.

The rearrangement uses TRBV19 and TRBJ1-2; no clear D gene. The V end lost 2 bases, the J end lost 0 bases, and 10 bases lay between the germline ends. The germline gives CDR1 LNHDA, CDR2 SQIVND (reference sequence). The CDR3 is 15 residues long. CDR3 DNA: TGTGCCAGTAGTATATTTCGGGGAGCTAACTATGGCTACACCTTC. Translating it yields CASSIFRGANYGYTF.

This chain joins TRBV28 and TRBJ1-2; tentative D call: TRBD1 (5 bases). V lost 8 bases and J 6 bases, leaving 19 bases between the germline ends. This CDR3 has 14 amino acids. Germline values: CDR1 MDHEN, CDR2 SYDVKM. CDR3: CASGSQTVRDGYTF. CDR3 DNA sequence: TGTGCCAGCGGCTCGCAGACAGTGAGGGATGGCTACACCTTC.

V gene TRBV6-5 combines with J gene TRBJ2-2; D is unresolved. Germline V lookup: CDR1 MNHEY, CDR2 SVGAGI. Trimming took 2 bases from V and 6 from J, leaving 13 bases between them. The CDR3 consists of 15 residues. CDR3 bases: TGTGCCAGCAGTTACAACACCTTGTATTCCGGGGAGCTGTTTTTT. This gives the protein CASSYNTLYSGELFF.

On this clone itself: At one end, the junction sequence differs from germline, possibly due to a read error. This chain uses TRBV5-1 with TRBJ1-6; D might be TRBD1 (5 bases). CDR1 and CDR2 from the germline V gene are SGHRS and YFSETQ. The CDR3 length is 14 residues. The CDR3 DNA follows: TGTGCCAGCAGCCAGGACCCCGGGGCTTCACCCCTCCACTTT. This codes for CASSQDPGASPLHF.